This T cell receptor beta chain was found in a study of T cells after posttransplantation cyclophosphamide. Findings and caveats of the study: Recipient CMV seropositivity and CMV reactivation strongly tracked TRB clonality. Skin or GI-infiltrating T cells shared few TRB sequences with blood. Later blood repertoires were often dominated by clones from the donor CD8+ memory compartment.

In germline, CDR1 is SGDLS, CDR2 YYNGEE. V was pared by 4 bases and J by 10 bases, with 15 bases between. There are 13 residues in the CDR3. Clones were read by immunoSEQ multiplex PCR, and TCRdb kept only the in-frame ones, dropping some. The data show around 15,000 clones, with approximately 80% seen just once and 2.5% to 3% held by the top ten. Remarks on this clone: The target antigen is unknown.

Controls had myeloablative marrow grafts with methotrexate and calcineurin inhibitor, sampled at 1 year. The chain combines TRBV9 with TRBJ2-1; TRBD2 might be the D (7 bases). The specimen comprised PBMCs, sampled 440 to 450 days after allogeneic stem cell transplant with calcineurin inhibitor and methotrexate. The receptor's source is a male patient between 25 and 39 years old who received an allogeneic stem cell transplant from an unrelated donor, was CMV-positive, and had acute and chronic GVHD. The T cells may partly be graft donor cells. The CDR3 sequence is CASSPGGNREQFF. The CDR3 DNA sequence: TGTGCCAGCAGCCCGGGGGGCAATAGAGAGCAGTTCTTC.